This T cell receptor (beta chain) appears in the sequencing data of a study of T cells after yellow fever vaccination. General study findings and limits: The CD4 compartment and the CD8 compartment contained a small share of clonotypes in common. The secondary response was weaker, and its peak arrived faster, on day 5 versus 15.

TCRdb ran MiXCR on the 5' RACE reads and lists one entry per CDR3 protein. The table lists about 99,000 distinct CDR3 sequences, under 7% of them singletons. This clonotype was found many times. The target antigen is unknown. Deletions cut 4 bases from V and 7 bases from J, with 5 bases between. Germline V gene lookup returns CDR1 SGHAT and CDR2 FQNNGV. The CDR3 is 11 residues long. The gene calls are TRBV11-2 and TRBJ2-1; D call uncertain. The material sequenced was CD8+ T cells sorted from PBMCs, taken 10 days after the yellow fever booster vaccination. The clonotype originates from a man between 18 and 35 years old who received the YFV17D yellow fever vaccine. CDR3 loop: CASSYLNEQFF. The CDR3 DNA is TGTGCCAGCAGCTATTTGAATGAGCAGTTCTTC.